Presented here are 24 T cell receptor beta chains from one specimen sequenced in a study of a mutant IDH1 vaccine in newly diagnosed glioma. Time point defined: baseline, week 1 (first vaccination visit). As to treatment: pre-vaccination baseline after standard-of-care therapy. Sequencing used immunoSEQ multiplex PCR; TCRdb keeps in-frame clones, though not all of them. The profile shows roughly 68,000 clones, less than 85% of them singletons. Source: PBMCs, taken from a glioma patient treated with radiotherapy, temozolomide or both. The receptors here all came from a man aged 45 to 65 with glioma.

The chain recombines TRBV18 with TRBJ2-2, with D possibly being TRBD1 or TRBD2 (5 bases each). The CDR3 totals 14 residues. CDR1 and CDR2 (germline): KGHSH, LQKENI. V lost 2 bases and J 7 bases, leaving 11 bases between the germline ends. The CDR3 sequence is CASSPGTLDGELFF. In DNA, the CDR3 is TGTGCCAGCTCACCAGGGACCCTCGACGGGGAGCTGTTTTTT.

The V gene is TRBV7-2, the J gene TRBJ1-4; possibly TRBD1 for D (6 bases). The ends were cut back, 3 bases at V and 8 bases at J, with 13 bases in the middle. The length of the CDR3 is 14 residues. The germline gives CDR1 SGHTA, CDR2 FQGNSA. In DNA, the CDR3 is TGTGCCAGCAGCTTGGGGGGCTTTGACGAAAAACTGTTTTTT. This gives the protein CASSLGGFDEKLFF. The whole variable domain, remainder taken from reference TRBV7-2 and TRBJ1-4, is GAGVSQSPSNKVTEKGKDVELRCDPISGHTALYWYRQSLGQGLEFLIYFQGNSAPDKSGLPSDRFSAERTGGSVSTLTIQRTQQEDSAVYLCASSLGGFDEKLFFGSGTQLSVL.

DNA for the CDR3: TGTGCCAGCAGCGTCGGCACCCCTAGGGGGGAGACCCAGTACTTC. Amino acids: CASSVGTPRGETQYF. The chain uses TRBV9 and TRBJ2-5; D might be TRBD1 (6 bases). Trimming pared 2 bases from V and 5 bases from J, leaving 16 bases between. Germline values: CDR1 SGDLS, CDR2 YYNGEE. CDR3 size: 15 residues.

The chain is built from TRBV6-1 and TRBJ2-1; D possibly corresponds to TRBD2 (5 bases). This CDR3 is 14 amino acids long. Trimming shortened V by 6 bases and J by 7 bases, and 16 bases separated the two germline ends. Germline V gives CDR1 MNHNS, CDR2 SASEGT. The CDR3 sequence: CASSLAFEGNEQFF. In DNA form, the CDR3 reads TGTGCCAGCAGCTTGGCTTTTGAGGGAAATGAGCAGTTCTTC.

This clone showed up just a few times. The V and J genes are TRBV7-9 and TRBJ2-7, with 9 positions matching TRBD1. The CDR3 is 14 residues long. Germline CDR1 SEHNR, CDR2 FQNEAQ (reference sequence). V was clipped by 5 bases and J by 5 bases; unmatched bases: 7. CDR3 sequence: CASSHRDRVHEQYF. For the CDR3, the DNA is TGTGCCAGCAGCCACCGGGACAGGGTCCACGAGCAGTACTTC.

For the CDR3, the DNA is TGTGCCAGCAGGGTGACGGCGGGACAGACCTACGAGCAGTACTTC. It encodes CASRVTAGQTYEQYF. This chain links TRBV27 with TRBJ2-7, with a weak D call TRBD1 (7 bases). The germline CDR1 and CDR2 sequences are MNHEY and SMNVEV (reference sequence). The CDR3 length is 15 residues. V dropped 6 bases and J dropped 2 bases, with 17 bases sitting between them.

CDR3 nucleotide sequence: TGTGCTTTGACAGGGCCTGGAAACACCATATATTTT. It yields the protein CALTGPGNTIYF. This rearrangement joins TRBV30 to TRBJ1-3, with 7 bases aligning to TRBD1. The V gene's germline CDR1 is GTSNPN and CDR2 SVGIG (reference sequence). This CDR3 has 12 residues. Filled out from reference TRBV30 and TRBJ1-3, the complete variable domain reads SQTIHQWPATLVQPVGSPLSLECTVEGTSNPNLYWYRQAAGRGLQLLFYSVGIGQISSEVPQNLSASRPQDRQFILSSKKLLLSDSGFYLCALTGPGNTIYFGEGSWLTVV.

The rearrangement uses TRBV9 and TRBJ2-1; either TRBD1 or TRBD2 may fit D (5 bases each). From germline, CDR1 is SGDLS and CDR2 YYNGEE. The V end was cut by 2 bases, the J end by 4 bases, with 13 bases between. The CDR3 contains 15 residues. In DNA, the CDR3 is TGTGCCAGCAGCGTGGTCCAGGGCGGGTACAATGAGCAGTTCTTC. It codes for CASSVVQGGYNEQFF.

This chain links TRBV19 with TRBJ2-2, with D unclear. The V end was cut by 5 bases, the J end by 10 bases, with 20 bases between. There are 15 residues in the CDR3. Germline V gene data show CDR1 as LNHDA and CDR2 as SQIVND (reference sequence). The CDR3 DNA is TGTGCCAGTAGTCCGAGACTTGGTCCCCAGGCGGAGCTGTTTTTT. Its protein is CASSPRLGPQAELFF.

The V and J genes are TRBV28 and TRBJ2-3; D is possibly TRBD2 (6 bases). This CDR3 is built from 14 residues. The germline V gene encodes CDR1 MDHEN and CDR2 SYDVKM. The V gene lost 2 bases and the J gene lost 5 bases, with 11 bases spanning the gap. CDR3 in DNA: TGTGCCAGCAGTTTAGGAGGGGTGGAAGATACGCAGTATTTT. It specifies CASSLGGVEDTQYF.

This clone showed up just once. The chain combines TRBV15 with TRBJ2-5, with TRBD1 matching over 9 bases. From germline, CDR1 is LNHNV and CDR2 YYDKDF (reference sequence). V shed 1 base, J shed 4 bases, and the junction held 4 bases outside the gene matches. There are 15 residues in the CDR3. This CDR3 reads CATSRAGQGVETQYF. The CDR3, as DNA: TGTGCCACCAGCAGAGCGGGACAGGGTGTAGAGACCCAGTACTTC.

The rearrangement uses TRBV19 and TRBJ1-2; the D gene is possibly TRBD1 (6 bases). Germline-derived CDR1 and CDR2 are LNHDA and SQIVND (reference sequence). This CDR3 comprises 14 residues. Between the trimmed V and J ends, which lost 4 bases and 4 bases, there was a span of 13 bases. CDR3 nucleotide sequence: TGTGCCAGTAGTAGGGGGGCCCCCCGCTATGGCTACACCTTC. It codes for CASSRGAPRYGYTF. The variable domain in full, with the rest retrieved from reference TRBV19 and TRBJ1-2, is DGGITQSPKYLFRKEGQNVTLSCEQNLNHDAMYWYRQDPGQGLRLIYYSQIVNDFQKGDIAEGYSVSREKKESFPLTVTSAQKNPTAFYLCASSRGAPRYGYTFGSGTRLTVV.

The rearrangement links TRBV30 to TRBJ1-5, with no clear D. The CDR3 totals 14 residues. Per the germline V gene, CDR1 is GTSNPN and CDR2 is SVGIG (reference sequence). Trimming took off 5 bases at V and 0 bases at J, with 11 bases between the two ends. The DNA of the CDR3 is TGTGCCTGGGCCCCGGGGTTTAGCAATCAGCCCCAGCATTTT. This sequence encodes CAWAPGFSNQPQHF.

This clone was detected once. The chain is built from TRBV6-5 and TRBJ1-2, with 8 bases aligning to TRBD1. The ends lost 6 bases at V and 8 bases at J; junction bases unmatched: 14. CDR3 size: 15 residues. In germline, CDR1 is MNHEY, CDR2 SVGAGI. CDR3 loop: CASSSGTGGARGYTF. The CDR3 coding sequence is TGTGCCAGCAGCTCCGGGACAGGTGGGGCTAGGGGCTACACCTTC.

V and J are TRBV27 and TRBJ2-1, with 9 bases lining up with TRBD2. There are 12 residues in the CDR3. CDR1 MNHEY and CDR2 SMNVEV come from the germline V gene (reference sequence). V was clipped by 5 bases and J by 12 bases; unmatched bases: 5. CDR3 nucleotides: TGTGCCAGCAGTACCCCACTAGCGGGGCAGTTCTTC. This sequence encodes CASSTPLAGQFF.

DNA for the CDR3: TGTGCCAGCAGTGCACTGGACAGGTCCGGGGAGCTGTTTTTT. Translating it yields CASSALDRSGELFF. The rearrangement joins TRBV25-1 to TRBJ2-2; 7 nucleotides match TRBD1. This CDR3 has 14 residues. The V and J ends lost 4 bases and 6 bases, in that order; junction bases with no gene match: 5. In germline, CDR1 is MGHDK, CDR2 SYGVNS.

This chain uses TRBV6-1 with TRBJ1-4; D unclear. V dropped 6 bases and J dropped 8 bases, with 19 bases sitting between them. This CDR3 has 15 amino acids. Per the germline V gene, CDR1 is MNHNS and CDR2 is SASEGT. CDR3 coding DNA: TGTGCCAGCAGGCCTCCGGAGGGTAGGAGGGAAAAACTGTTTTTT. Protein: CASRPPEGRREKLFF.

The chain has TRBV6-5 and TRBJ1-3, with D hard to call. CDR3 length: 16 amino acids. Germline assignment: CDR1 MNHEY and CDR2 SVGAGI. The ends were cut back, 0 bases at V and 0 bases at J, with 9 bases in the middle. CDR3 amino acids: CASSYSPRISGNTIYF. CDR3 nucleotides: TGTGCCAGCAGTTACTCGCCCCGGATCTCTGGAAACACCATATATTTT.

This clone was observed a handful of times. V usage is TRBV20-1 and J usage is TRBJ1-5; D is uncertain. Germline V gene lookup returns CDR1 DFQATT and CDR2 SNEGSKA (reference sequence). Trimming took 2 bases from V and 7 from J, leaving 6 bases between them. The CDR3 consists of 11 residues. CDR3 in amino acids: CSARKGQPQHF. CDR3 bases: TGCAGTGCTAGAAAGGGACAGCCCCAGCATTTT.

The chain has TRBV5-5 and TRBJ2-1, with a tentative D call TRBD2 (7 bases). The CDR3 runs 16 residues. The germline CDR1 and CDR2 sequences are SGHKS and YYEKEE (reference sequence). V was trimmed by 2 bases and J by 2 bases, leaving 14 bases between them. The CDR3 nucleotides read TGTGCCAGCAGCTTCCGGGCCGGGGGGCCCTACAATGAGCAGTTCTTC. Amino acids: CASSFRAGGPYNEQFF.

The chain combines TRBV7-2 with TRBJ2-2; 10 bases map to TRBD2. Germline CDR1 reads SGHTA; CDR2 reads FQGNSA. The CDR3 runs 17 residues. Unmatched junction bases numbered 8, after V lost 2 bases and J lost 5 bases. As DNA, the CDR3 is TGTGCCAGCAGCTTAAGGCTAGCGGGGGCGGGGACCGGGGAGCTGTTTTTT. This translates into CASSLRLAGAGTGELFF.

This rearrangement joins TRBV9 to TRBJ1-2, with D maybe TRBD1 (6 bases). The V and J ends lost 1 base and 4 bases respectively, with 11 bases between them. This CDR3 spans 14 amino acids. Germline CDR1 reads SGDLS; CDR2 reads YYNGEE. DNA for the CDR3: TGTGCCAGCAGCGTAACGGGGGGCAGCTATGGCTACACCTTC. It specifies CASSVTGGSYGYTF. Based on the CDR3 plus reference TRBV9 and TRBJ1-2, the full variable domain is DSGVTQTPKHLITATGQRVTLRCSPRSGDLSVYWYQQSLDQGLQFLIQYYNGEERAKGNILERFSAQQFPDLHSELNLSSLELGDSALYFCASSVTGGSYGYTFGSGTRLTVV.

V is TRBV5-8 and J is TRBJ2-6; weak D call: TRBD1 (5 bases). The CDR3 length is 14 residues. The germline gives CDR1 SGHTS, CDR2 YDEGEE. V was pared by 7 bases and J by 5 bases, with 13 bases between. As DNA, the CDR3 is TGTGCCAGCCATTGGGGCTTGCGGGCCAACGTCCTGACTTTC. Its protein product is CASHWGLRANVLTF.

This clone is classed as medium-sized. The V call is TRBV5-4, the J call TRBJ1-1; 8 nucleotides match TRBD1. V was clipped by 1 base and J by 6 bases; unmatched bases: 5. The CDR3 covers 14 residues. Germline V gives CDR1 SGHNT, CDR2 YYREEE (reference sequence). CDR3 in DNA: TGTGCCAGCAGCTTGCCAGGGGGCAGGGCTGAAGCTTTCTTT. It codes for CASSLPGGRAEAFF.